This is a list of T cell receptor beta chains from one sample in a study of T-cell reconstitution after alpha-beta-depleted transplantation in children. TCRdb reprocessed the PCR reads via MiXCR and lists one record per CDR3 protein. The table shows some 190,000 distinct CDR3 sequences, with over 8.5% occurring only once. Material: PBMCs, obtained before TCRalphabeta/CD19-depleted stem cell transplant. These receptors were taken from a boy aged 2 to 10 with acute myeloid leukemia, due to receive a stem cell transplant. CDR3s include the opening cysteine and the closing phenylalanine or tryptophan. The order of the fields is CDR3 DNA, CDR3 protein, V gene, D gene, J gene, clone size. D genes are given only for firm matches. Clone size appears in some rows only: once, few, many, or a class for an expanded clone.

cdr3_nt: TGTGCCAGCAGTTCCTTTACCGAGCAGTACTTC
cdr3_aa: CASSSFTEQYF
v_call: TRBV28
d_call: .
j_call: TRBJ2-7
clone_size: many

cdr3_nt: TGTGCCAGCAGTTCCGCCACTGAAGCTTTCTTT
cdr3_aa: CASSSATEAFF
v_call: TRBV12-3/TRBV12-4
d_call: .
j_call: TRBJ1-1
clone_size: many

cdr3_nt: TGTGCCAGCAGACCGGGACCGACGGTCGAGCAGTACTTC
cdr3_aa: CASRPGPTVEQYF
v_call: TRBV4-2
d_call: .
j_call: TRBJ2-7
clone_size: many

cdr3_nt: TGCAGCGCTCGGACTAGCGGGAGTAACTCCTACAATGAGCAGTTCTTC
cdr3_aa: CSARTSGSNSYNEQFF
v_call: TRBV29-1
d_call: TRBD2
j_call: TRBJ2-1
clone_size: many

cdr3_nt: TGTGCCAGTAGTGTCCTAGCGGGGGACTCCTTAGTCTTCTTC
cdr3_aa: CASSVLAGDSLVFF
v_call: TRBV19
d_call: TRBD2
j_call: TRBJ2-1
clone_size: many

cdr3_nt: TGTGCCAGCAGCCCAGGGACTTTAGATACGCAGTATTTT
cdr3_aa: CASSPGTLDTQYF
v_call: TRBV7-6
d_call: .
j_call: TRBJ2-3
clone_size: many

cdr3_nt: TGTGCCAGCAGTTACATTGGGGGAGACACAGATACGCAGTATTTT
cdr3_aa: CASSYIGGDTDTQYF
v_call: TRBV6-5
d_call: .
j_call: TRBJ2-3
clone_size: many

cdr3_nt: TGCAGTGCGCGGACAGGGGGCCTCAATGAGCAGTTCTTC
cdr3_aa: CSARTGGLNEQFF
v_call: TRBV20-1
d_call: TRBD1
j_call: TRBJ2-1
clone_size: many

cdr3_nt: TGCGCCAGCAGCCGTGGACAGGGCAATCAGCCCCAGCATTTT
cdr3_aa: CASSRGQGNQPQHF
v_call: TRBV4-1
d_call: TRBD1
j_call: TRBJ1-5
clone_size: many

cdr3_nt: TGTGCCAGCAGTCCTTCCTTCGGGGGCTATGGCTACACCTTC
cdr3_aa: CASSPSFGGYGYTF
v_call: TRBV12-3/TRBV12-4
d_call: .
j_call: TRBJ1-2
clone_size: many

cdr3_nt: TGTGCCAGCAGCGCACGCTCCACGGAAAAACTGTTTTTT
cdr3_aa: CASSARSTEKLFF
v_call: TRBV6-4
d_call: .
j_call: TRBJ1-4
clone_size: .

cdr3_nt: TGTGCCACCAGCAGACCTACCGACAGGGGCCTCAATCAGCCCCAGCATTTT
cdr3_aa: CATSRPTDRGLNQPQHF
v_call: TRBV15
d_call: TRBD1
j_call: TRBJ1-5
clone_size: .

cdr3_nt: TGCGCCAGCAGCCCTCGGACTCCACTAAGCACAGATACGCAGTATTTT
cdr3_aa: CASSPRTPLSTDTQYF
v_call: TRBV5-1
d_call: .
j_call: TRBJ2-3
clone_size: many

cdr3_nt: TGCAGCGTTGAAGAGGTTCAAGAGACCCAGTACTTC
cdr3_aa: CSVEEVQETQYF
v_call: TRBV29-1
d_call: .
j_call: TRBJ2-5
clone_size: many

cdr3_nt: TGTGCCAGCAGCTTAGCTTCTGGGGCCAACGTCCTGACTTTC
cdr3_aa: CASSLASGANVLTF
v_call: TRBV7-9
d_call: .
j_call: TRBJ2-6
clone_size: many